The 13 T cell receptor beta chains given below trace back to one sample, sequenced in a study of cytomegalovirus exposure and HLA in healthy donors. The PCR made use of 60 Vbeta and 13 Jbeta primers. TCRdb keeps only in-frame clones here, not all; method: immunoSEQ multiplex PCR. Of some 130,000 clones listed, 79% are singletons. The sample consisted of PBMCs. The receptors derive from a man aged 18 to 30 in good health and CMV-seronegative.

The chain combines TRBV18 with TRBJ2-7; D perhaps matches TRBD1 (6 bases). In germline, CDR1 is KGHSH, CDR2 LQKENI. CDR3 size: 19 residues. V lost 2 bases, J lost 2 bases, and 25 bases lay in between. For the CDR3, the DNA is TGTGCCAGCTCACCAGTGCGGAGAATGGGGGCGCGTCAAACCTACGAGCAGTACGTC. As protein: CASSPVRRMGARQTYEQYV.

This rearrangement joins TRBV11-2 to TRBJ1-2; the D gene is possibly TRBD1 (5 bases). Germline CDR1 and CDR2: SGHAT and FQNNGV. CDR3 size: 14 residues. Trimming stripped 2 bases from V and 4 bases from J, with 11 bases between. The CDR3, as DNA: TGTGCCAGCAGCTTATCCCCAGGGCCCTATGGCTACACCTTC. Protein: CASSLSPGPYGYTF.

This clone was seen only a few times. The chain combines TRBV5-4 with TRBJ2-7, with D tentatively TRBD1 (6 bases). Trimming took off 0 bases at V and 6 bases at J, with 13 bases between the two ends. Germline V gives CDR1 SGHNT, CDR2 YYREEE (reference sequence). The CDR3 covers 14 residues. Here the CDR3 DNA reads TGTGCCAGCAGCTTGGTAGGGGGAGAGTTCGAGCAGTACGTC. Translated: CASSLVGGEFEQYV.

The CDR3: CASSPRNTGGIGYTF. The CDR3 DNA reads TGTGCCAGCAGCCCGAGAAACACGGGGGGTATCGGCTACACCTTC. This sequence joins TRBV5-4 and TRBJ1-2; D is possibly TRBD1 (5 bases). The CDR3 runs 15 residues. Trimming removed 4 bases at V and 8 bases at J, with 21 bases between. Germline loops: CDR1 SGHNT, CDR2 YYREEE (reference sequence).

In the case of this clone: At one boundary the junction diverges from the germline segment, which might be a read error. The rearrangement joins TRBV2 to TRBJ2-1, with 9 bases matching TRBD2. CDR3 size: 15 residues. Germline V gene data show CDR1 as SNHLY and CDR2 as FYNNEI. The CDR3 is CASRPTSGSHNEQFF. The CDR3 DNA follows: TGTGCCAGCAGACCGACTAGCGGCTCCCACAATGAGCAGTTCTTC.

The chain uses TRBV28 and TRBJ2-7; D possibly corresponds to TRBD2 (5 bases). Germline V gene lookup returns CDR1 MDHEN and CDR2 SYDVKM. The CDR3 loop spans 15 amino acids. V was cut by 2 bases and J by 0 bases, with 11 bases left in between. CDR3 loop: CASSLVSASSYEQYF. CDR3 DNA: TGTGCCAGCAGTTTAGTTAGCGCCAGCTCCTACGAGCAGTACTTC. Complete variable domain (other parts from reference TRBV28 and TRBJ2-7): DVKVTQSSRYLVKRTGEKVFLECVQDMDHENMFWYRQDPGLGLRLIYFSYDVKMKEKGDIPEGYSVSREKKERFSLILESASTNQTSMYLCASSLVSASSYEQYFGPGTRLTVT.

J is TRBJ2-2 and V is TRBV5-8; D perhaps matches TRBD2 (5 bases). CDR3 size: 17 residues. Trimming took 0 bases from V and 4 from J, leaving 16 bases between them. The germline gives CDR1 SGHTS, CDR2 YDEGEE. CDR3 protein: CASSLASGSFGTGELFF. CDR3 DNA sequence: TGTGCCAGCAGCTTGGCCTCGGGGTCGTTTGGCACCGGGGAGCTGTTTTTT.

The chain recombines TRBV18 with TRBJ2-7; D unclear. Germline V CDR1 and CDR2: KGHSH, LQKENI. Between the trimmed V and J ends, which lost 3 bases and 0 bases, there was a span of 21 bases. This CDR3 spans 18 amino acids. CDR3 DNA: TGTGCCAGCTCACCCCGACCCCGGAACGTGGGCAGCTCCTACGAGCAGTACGTC. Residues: CASSPRPRNVGSSYEQYV.

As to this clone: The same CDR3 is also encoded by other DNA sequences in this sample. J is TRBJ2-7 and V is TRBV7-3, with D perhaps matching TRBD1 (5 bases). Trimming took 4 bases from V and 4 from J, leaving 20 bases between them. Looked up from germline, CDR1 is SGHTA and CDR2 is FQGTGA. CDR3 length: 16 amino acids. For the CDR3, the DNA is TGTGCCAGCAGCTCCTATCCCCCAGACAGACTTTACGAGCAGTACGTC. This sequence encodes CASSSYPPDRLYEQYV.

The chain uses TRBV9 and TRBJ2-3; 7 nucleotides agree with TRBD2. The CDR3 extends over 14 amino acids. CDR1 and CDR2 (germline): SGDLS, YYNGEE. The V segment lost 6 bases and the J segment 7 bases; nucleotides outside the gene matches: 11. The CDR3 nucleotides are TGTGCCAGCAACCCGGGACTACAGACTAATACGCAGTATTTT. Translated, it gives CASNPGLQTNTQYF.

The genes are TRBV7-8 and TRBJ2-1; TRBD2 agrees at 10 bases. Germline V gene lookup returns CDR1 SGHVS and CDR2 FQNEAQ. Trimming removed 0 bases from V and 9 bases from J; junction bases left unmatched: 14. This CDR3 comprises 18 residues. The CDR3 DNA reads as TGTGCCAGCAGCTTAGCGGGGAATAGCGGGAGGACTGGGGGTGAGCAGTTCTTC. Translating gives CASSLAGNSGRTGGEQFF.

CDR3 loop: CASSQVEGPMDEQFF. The DNA of the CDR3 is TGCGCCAGCAGCCAGGTAGAGGGCCCGATGGATGAGCAGTTCTTC. The V call is TRBV4-1, the J call TRBJ2-1; possible D gene TRBD2, 5 bases. This CDR3 spans 15 amino acids. Germline-derived CDR1 and CDR2 are MGHRA and YSYEKL. V shed 3 bases and J shed 8 bases, with 17 bases lying between them.

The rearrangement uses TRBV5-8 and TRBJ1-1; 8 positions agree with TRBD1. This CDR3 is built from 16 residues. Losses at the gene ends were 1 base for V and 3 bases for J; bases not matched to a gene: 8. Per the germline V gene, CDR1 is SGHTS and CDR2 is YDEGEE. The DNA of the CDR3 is TGTGCCAGCAGCTTGAGGCCAGGGGGCCAGCACACTGAAGCTTTCTTT. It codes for CASSLRPGGQHTEAFF.